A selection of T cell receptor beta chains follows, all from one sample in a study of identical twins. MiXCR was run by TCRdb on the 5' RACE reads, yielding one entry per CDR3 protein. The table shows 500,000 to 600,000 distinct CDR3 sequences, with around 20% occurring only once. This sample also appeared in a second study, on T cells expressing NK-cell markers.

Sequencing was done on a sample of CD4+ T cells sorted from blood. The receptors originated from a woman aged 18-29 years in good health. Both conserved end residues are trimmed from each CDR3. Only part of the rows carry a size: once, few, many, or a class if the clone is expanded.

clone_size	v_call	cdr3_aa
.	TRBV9	ASSPEGRRNTIY
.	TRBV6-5	ASSYSFGQGYGYT
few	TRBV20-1	SGANTRSTDTQY
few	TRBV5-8	ASSLALRTASYEQY
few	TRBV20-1	SAVSAATNEKLF
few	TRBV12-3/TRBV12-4	ASSRGLAGANEQF
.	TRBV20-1	SARETGRLGTEAF
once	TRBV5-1	ASSLATGGPYNEQF
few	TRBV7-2	ASSPRYRETQY
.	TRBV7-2	ASSLLTNTGELF
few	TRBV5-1	ASCPGPGPDEKLF
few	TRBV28	ASSFPQGRNTEAF
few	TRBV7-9	ASSLEREQF
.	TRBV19	ASSTWETYNEQF
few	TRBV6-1	ASGLALGWETQY
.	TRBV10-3	ATGAKSTDTQY
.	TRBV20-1	SARTSDTEAF
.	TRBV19	ASSPDRGYYEQY
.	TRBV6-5	ASSYDRRGGRGDQY
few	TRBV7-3	ASSLGTGWDTQY
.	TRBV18	ASSPGREGYT
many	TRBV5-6	ASSSRDTSYEQY